This T cell receptor beta chain was identified during a study of blood T cell repertoires in COVID-19. This CDR3 has 16 amino acids. Looked up from germline, CDR1 is SGHTA and CDR2 is FQGTGA. V shed 5 bases and J 3 bases; nucleotides not matched to a gene: 8. The assay was immunoSEQ multiplex PCR, and TCRdb's table has in-frame clones only and misses some. The table lists over 95,000 clones, around 85% of them singletons, with about 5.5% in the top ten. The J gene is TRBJ2-1, the V gene TRBV7-3; 9 nucleotides agree with TRBD2. The TCR originated in a woman aged 55-75 years with COVID-19, enrolled during active disease. Sequencing was performed on peripheral blood. The CDR3 nucleotides are TGTGCCAGCAGCCCCTTTAGCGGGGGAAACTACAATGAGCAGTTCTTC. This gives the protein CASSPFSGGNYNEQFF. Full variable domain (missing parts from reference TRBV7-3 and TRBJ2-1): GAGVSQTPSNKVTEKGKYVELRCDPISGHTALYWYRQSLGQGPEFLIYFQGTGAADDSGLPNDRFFAVRPEGSVSTLKIQRTERGDSAVYLCASSPFSGGNYNEQFFGPGTRLTVL.